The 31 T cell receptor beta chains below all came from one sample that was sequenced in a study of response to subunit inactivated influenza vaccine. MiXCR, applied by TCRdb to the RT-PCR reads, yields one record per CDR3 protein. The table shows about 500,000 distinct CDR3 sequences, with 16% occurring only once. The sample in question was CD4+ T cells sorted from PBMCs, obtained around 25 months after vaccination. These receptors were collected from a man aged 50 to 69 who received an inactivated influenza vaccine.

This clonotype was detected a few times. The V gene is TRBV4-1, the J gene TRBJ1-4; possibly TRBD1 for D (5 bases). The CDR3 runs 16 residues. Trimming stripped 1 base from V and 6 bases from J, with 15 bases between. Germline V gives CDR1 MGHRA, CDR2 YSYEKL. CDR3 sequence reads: CASSQVRGREDEKLFF. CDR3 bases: TGCGCCAGCAGCCAAGTTCGGGGCAGGGAGGATGAAAAACTGTTTTTT.

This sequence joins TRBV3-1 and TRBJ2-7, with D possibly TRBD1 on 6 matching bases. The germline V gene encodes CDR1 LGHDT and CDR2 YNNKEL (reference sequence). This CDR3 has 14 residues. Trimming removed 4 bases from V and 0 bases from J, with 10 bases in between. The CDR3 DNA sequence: TGTGCCAGCAGCCCCCAGGGGATCTCCTACGAGCAGTACTTC. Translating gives CASSPQGISYEQYF.

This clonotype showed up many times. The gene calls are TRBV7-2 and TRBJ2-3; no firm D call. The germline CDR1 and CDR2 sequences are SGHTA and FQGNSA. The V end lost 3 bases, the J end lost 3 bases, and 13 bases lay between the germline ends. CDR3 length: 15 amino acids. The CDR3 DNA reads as TGTGCCAGCAGCTTGAACCCCTATGGTACAGATACGCAGTATTTT. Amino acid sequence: CASSLNPYGTDTQYF.

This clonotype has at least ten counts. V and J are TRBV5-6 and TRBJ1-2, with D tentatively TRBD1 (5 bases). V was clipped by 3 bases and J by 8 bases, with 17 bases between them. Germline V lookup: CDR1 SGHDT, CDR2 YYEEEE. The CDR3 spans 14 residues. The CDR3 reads CASSYTGHRGGYTF. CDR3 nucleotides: TGTGCCAGCAGCTATACCGGACACCGTGGAGGCTACACCTTC.

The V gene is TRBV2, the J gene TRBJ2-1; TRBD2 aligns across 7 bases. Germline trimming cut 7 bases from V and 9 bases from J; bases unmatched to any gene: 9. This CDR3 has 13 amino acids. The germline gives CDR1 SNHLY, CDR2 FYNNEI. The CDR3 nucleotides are TGTGCCAGCAAAGTGGGAGGGCCCGTTGAGCAGTTCTTC. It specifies CASKVGGPVEQFF.

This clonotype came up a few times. CDR3 DNA sequence: TGTGCCAGCAGTAAAGGTAGCACAGATACGCAGTATTTT. It translates to CASSKGSTDTQYF. The chain combines TRBV12-3 or TRBV12-4 with TRBJ2-3; unclear D gene. Trimming removed 5 bases at V and 0 bases at J, with 6 bases between. The CDR3 extends over 13 amino acids.

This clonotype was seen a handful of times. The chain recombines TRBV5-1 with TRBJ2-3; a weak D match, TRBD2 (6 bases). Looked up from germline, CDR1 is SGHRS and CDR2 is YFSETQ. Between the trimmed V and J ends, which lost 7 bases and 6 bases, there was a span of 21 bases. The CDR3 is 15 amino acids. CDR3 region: CASAGGAGIVDTQYF. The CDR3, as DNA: TGCGCCAGCGCTGGAGGGGCGGGTATCGTTGATACGCAGTATTTT.

The CDR3 protein is CASSVGDRENEQFF. CDR3 bases: TGTGCCAGCAGCGTAGGGGACAGGGAGAATGAGCAGTTCTTC. V and J are TRBV9 and TRBJ2-1; 9 positions agree with TRBD1. The V segment lost 0 bases and the J segment 7 bases; nucleotides outside the gene matches: 2. Germline CDR1 is SGDLS and CDR2 is YYNGEE. The CDR3 has 14 amino acids. The full variable domain, its missing parts supplied by reference TRBV9 and TRBJ2-1, is DSGVTQTPKHLITATGQRVTLRCSPRSGDLSVYWYQQSLDQGLQFLIQYYNGEERAKGNILERFSAQQFPDLHSELNLSSLELGDSALYFCASSVGDRENEQFFGPGTRLTVL.

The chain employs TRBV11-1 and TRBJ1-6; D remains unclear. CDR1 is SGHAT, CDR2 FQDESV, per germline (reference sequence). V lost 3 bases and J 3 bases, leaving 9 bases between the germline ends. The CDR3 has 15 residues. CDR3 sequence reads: CASSFKNSYNSPLHF. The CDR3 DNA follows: TGTGCCAGCAGCTTCAAGAACAGCTATAATTCACCCCTCCACTTT. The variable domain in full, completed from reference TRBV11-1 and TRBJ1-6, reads EAEVAQSPRYKITEKSQAVAFWCDPISGHATLYWYRQILGQGPELLVQFQDESVVDDSQLPKDRFSAERLKGVDSTLKIQPAELGDSAMYLCASSFKNSYNSPLHFGNGTRLTVT.

For the CDR3, the DNA is TGTGCCAGCAACCCGGGACTAGCGGGGGTTACGCAGTATTTT. Translated, it gives CASNPGLAGVTQYF. The chain joins TRBV7-8 to TRBJ2-3, with 14 bases that match TRBD2. CDR1 and CDR2 (germline): SGHVS, FQNEAQ. Trimming at V came to 7 bases and at J to 8 bases, leaving 5 bases not matched to a gene. There are 14 residues in the CDR3.

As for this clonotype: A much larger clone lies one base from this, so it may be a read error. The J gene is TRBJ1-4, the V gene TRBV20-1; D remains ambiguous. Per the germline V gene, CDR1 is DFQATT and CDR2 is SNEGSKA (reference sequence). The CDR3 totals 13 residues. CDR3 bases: TGCAGTGCTAGAGATGGGCCCGGCGAAAAACTGGTTTTT. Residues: CSARDGPGEKLVF.

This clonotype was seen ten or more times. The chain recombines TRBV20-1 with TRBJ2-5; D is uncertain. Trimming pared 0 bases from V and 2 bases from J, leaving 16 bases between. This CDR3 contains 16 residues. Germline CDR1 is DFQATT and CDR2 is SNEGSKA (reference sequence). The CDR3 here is CSARDSRLTTQETQYF. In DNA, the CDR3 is TGCAGTGCTAGAGATTCTCGGCTGACAACACAAGAGACCCAGTACTTC.

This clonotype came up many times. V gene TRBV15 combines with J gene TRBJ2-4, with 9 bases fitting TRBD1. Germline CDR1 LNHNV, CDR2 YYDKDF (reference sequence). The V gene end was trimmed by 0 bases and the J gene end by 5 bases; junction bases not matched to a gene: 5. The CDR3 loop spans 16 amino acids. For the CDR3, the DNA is TGTGCCACCAGCAGAGACATAGGACAGGGGCAAAACATTCAGTACTTC. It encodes CATSRDIGQGQNIQYF.

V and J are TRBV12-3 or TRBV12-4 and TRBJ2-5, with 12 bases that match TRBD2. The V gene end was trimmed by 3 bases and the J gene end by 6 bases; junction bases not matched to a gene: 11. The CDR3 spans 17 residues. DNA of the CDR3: TGTGCCAGCAGTTTGGAGACTAGCGGGGGAGATAAACAGACCCAGTACTTC. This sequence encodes CASSLETSGGDKQTQYF.

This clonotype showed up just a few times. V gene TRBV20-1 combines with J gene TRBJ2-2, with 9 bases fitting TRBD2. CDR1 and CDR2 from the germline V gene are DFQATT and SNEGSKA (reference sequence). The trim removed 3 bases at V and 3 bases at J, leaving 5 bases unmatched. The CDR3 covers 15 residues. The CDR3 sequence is CSASGLASYTGELFF. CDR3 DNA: TGCAGTGCTAGCGGACTAGCGAGTTACACCGGGGAGCTGTTTTTT.

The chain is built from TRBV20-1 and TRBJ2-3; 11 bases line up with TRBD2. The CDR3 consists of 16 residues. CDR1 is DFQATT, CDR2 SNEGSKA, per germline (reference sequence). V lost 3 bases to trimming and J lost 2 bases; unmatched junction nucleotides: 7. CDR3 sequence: CSARPGTSGPTDTQYF. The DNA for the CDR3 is TGCAGTGCTAGGCCCGGGACTAGCGGACCCACAGATACGCAGTATTTT.

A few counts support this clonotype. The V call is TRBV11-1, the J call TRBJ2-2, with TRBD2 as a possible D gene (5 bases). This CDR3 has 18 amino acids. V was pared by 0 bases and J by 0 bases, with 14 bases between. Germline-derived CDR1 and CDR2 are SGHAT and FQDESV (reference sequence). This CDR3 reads CASSLALGIITNTGELFF. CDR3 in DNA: TGTGCCAGCAGCTTAGCGCTCGGGATTATTACGAACACCGGGGAGCTGTTTTTT.

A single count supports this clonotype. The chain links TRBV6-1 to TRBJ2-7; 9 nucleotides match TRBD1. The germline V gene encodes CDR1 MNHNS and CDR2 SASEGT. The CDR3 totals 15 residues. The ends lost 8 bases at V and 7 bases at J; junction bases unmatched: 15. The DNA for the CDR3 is TGTGCCAGCGGGTCGGGGGGACAGGGCTTTGATGAGCAGTACTTC. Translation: CASGSGGQGFDEQYF.

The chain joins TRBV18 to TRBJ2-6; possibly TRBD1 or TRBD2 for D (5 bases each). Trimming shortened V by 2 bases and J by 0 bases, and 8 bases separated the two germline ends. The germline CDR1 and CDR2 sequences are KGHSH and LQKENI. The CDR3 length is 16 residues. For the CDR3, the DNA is TGTGCCAGCTCACCAGTGGGACGCTCTGGGGCCAACGTCCTGACTTTC. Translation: CASSPVGRSGANVLTF.

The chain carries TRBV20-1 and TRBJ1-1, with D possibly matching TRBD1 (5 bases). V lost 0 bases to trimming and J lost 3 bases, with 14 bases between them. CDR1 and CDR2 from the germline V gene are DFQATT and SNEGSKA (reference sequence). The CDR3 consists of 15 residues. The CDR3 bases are TGCAGTGCTAGAGAGCGGGGGGTGATGGACACTGAAGCTTTCTTT. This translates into CSARERGVMDTEAFF.

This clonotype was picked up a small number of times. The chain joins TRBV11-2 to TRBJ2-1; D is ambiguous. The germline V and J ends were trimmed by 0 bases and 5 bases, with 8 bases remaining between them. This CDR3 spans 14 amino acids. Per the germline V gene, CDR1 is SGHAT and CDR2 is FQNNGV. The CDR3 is CASSLDYQNNEQFF. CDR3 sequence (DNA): TGTGCCAGCAGCTTAGATTACCAAAACAATGAGCAGTTCTTC.

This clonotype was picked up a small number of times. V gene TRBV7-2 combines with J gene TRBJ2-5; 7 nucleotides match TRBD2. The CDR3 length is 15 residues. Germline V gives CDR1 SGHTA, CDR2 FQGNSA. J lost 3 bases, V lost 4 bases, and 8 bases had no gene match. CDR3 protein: CASSWGGAGKETQYF. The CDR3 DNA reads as TGTGCCAGCAGCTGGGGGGGAGCGGGGAAAGAGACCCAGTACTTC.

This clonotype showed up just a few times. The CDR3 DNA is TGCGCCAGCAGCTATGACAGGGGGCGTACAGATACGCAGTATTTT. It translates to CASSYDRGRTDTQYF. The chain links TRBV5-1 to TRBJ2-3, with 10 bases matching TRBD1. Trimming at V came to 3 bases and at J to 3 bases, leaving 4 bases not matched to a gene. The CDR3 runs to 15 residues. Per the germline V gene, CDR1 is SGHRS and CDR2 is YFSETQ.

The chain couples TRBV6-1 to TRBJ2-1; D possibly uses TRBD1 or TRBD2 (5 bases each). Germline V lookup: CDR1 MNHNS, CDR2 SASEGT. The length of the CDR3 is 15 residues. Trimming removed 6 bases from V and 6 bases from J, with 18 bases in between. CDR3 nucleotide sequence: TGTGCCAGCAGCCCCGAGGGTCTCAGGGTCAATGAGCAGTTCTTC. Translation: CASSPEGLRVNEQFF.

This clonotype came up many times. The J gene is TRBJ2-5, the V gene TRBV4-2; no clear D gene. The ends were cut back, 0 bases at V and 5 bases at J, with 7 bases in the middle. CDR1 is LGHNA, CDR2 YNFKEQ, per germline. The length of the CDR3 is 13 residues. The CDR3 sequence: CASSQDRQETQYF. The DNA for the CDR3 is TGTGCCAGCAGCCAAGATCGTCAGGAGACCCAGTACTTC.

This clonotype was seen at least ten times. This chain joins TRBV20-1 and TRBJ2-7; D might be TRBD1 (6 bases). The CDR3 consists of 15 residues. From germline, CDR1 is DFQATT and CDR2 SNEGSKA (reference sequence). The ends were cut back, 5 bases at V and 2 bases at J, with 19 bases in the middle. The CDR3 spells CSAPPHDRTPYEQYF. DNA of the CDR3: TGCAGTGCTCCCCCTCACGACAGGACTCCCTACGAGCAGTACTTC.

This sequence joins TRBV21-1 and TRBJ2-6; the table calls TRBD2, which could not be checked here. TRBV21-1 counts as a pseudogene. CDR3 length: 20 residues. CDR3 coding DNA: TGTGCCAGCAGCAAAGTAAAGAGACTAGCGGAAAGCTCTGGGGCCAACGTCCTGACTTTC. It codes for CASSKVKRLAESSGANVLTF.

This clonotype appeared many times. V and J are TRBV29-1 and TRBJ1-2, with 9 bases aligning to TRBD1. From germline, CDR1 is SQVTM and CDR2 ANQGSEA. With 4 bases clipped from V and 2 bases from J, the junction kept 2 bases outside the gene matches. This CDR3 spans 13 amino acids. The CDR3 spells CSVGDRGNYGYTF. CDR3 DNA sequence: TGCAGCGTTGGAGACAGGGGGAACTATGGCTACACCTTC.

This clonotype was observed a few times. Here the CDR3 reads CASSPLRGTNEKLFF. As DNA, the CDR3 is TGTGCCAGCAGCCCTTTAAGGGGAACTAATGAAAAACTGTTTTTT. This chain uses TRBV7-2 with TRBJ1-4, with D perhaps matching TRBD1 (5 bases). The germline V gene encodes CDR1 SGHTA and CDR2 FQGNSA. This CDR3 spans 15 amino acids. V was cut by 5 bases and J by 1 base, with 11 bases left in between.

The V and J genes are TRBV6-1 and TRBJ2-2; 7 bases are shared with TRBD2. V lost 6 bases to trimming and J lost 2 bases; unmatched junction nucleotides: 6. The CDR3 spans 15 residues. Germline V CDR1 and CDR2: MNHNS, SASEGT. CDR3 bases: TGTGCCAGCAGGAGGGGCGGGAGAAACACCGGGGAGCTGTTTTTT. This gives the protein CASRRGGRNTGELFF.

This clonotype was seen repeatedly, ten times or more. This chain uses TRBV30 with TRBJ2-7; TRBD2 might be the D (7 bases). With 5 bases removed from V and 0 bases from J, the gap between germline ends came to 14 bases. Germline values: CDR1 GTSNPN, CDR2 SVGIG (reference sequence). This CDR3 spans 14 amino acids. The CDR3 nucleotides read TGTGCCTGGTCAAAGGGAGGGGGCTCCTACGAGCAGTACTTC. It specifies CAWSKGGGSYEQYF.